The next 2 T cell receptor beta chains were all read from a single sample in a study of blood T cells in healthy people across ages. Through a sample-barcoded 5' primer and a J-beta primer mix, a second PCR was run for roughly 7 to 11 cycles. TCRdb used MiXCR to reprocess the 5' RACE reads, holding one entry per CDR3 protein. The sample includes 500,000 to 650,000 distinct CDR3 sequences, over 25% of them seen just once. These data were also filed under a second study, of T cells of mothers and their children.

The material sequenced was blood. All receptors come from a boy between 2 and 10 years old in good health.

This clonotype was seen just once. The chain is built from TRBV20-1 and TRBJ1-1, with 11 bases that match TRBD1. The V gene end was trimmed by 3 bases and the J gene end by 8 bases; junction bases not matched to a gene: 8. Germline-derived CDR1 and CDR2 are DFQATT and SNEGSKA (reference sequence). CDR3 length equals 14 residues. CDR3 DNA: TGCAGTGCTAGGAGATTGGGACAGGGGGTCGAAGCTTTCTTT. Its translation: CSARRLGQGVEAFF.

This clonotype was detected a few times. This chain links TRBV20-1 with TRBJ2-3, with unresolved D. With 1 base removed from V and 1 base from J, the gap between germline ends came to 9 bases. CDR1 and CDR2 from the germline V gene are DFQATT and SNEGSKA (reference sequence). CDR3 size: 14 residues. The CDR3 loop reads CSARVASGTDTQYF. The CDR3 nucleotides are TGCAGTGCTAGAGTTGCCTCGGGCACAGATACGCAGTATTTT.